This paragraph reports one TCR beta chain. It lacks a known antigen. The input lacks base qualities; no much larger clone sits a single base away. The method behind the library was RACE. The instrument given in TCRdb is NextSeq 500. During library preparation, unique molecular identifiers were attached to individual cDNA molecules so that TCRs could be counted in a quantitative, reproducible way. Both TCR alpha and TCR beta chains were sequenced from each blood RNA sample. The paper's processing steps were these. A median of roughly 99,000 TCRs per sample was observed, with a range of about 23,224 to 750,000. The Decombinator software suite was used to annotate V, J and CDR3 in the TCR reads. For PS versus PT1 abundance plots, all samples were subsampled to the same number of TCRs (28,000). TCRs were defined as expanded if absent before sensitization and observed at least eight times at the 2-week time point. TCRdb ran its own pipeline on the public reads, namely fastp trimming at Q25 and MiXCR clone calling, and kept in-frame beta chains. Identical CDR3 protein sequences are pooled into one entry, listed with their most common genes and DNA. TCRdb, rather than the study authors, made the V and J calls. The sample records tens of thousands of distinct CDR3 sequences, around 10% of which are singletons. The biggest ten clones account for over 2% of the sample.

The record originates from a study of human T cells and chemical hapten exposure (dated by TCRdb to the early 2020s). At the level of the whole study: For sensitization, 2% DPC in acetone was applied to a roughly 2 cm by roughly 2 cm area of upper inner arm skin. Twenty-nine alopecia patients provided blood for TCR sequencing at one to four time points (pre-sensitization, 2, 6 and 24 weeks). The study tracked peripheral blood TCR repertoire changes in vivo during primary and secondary sensitization to the hapten diphenylcyclopropenone (DPC) in alopecia patients. Libraries were combined into a pool for sequencing, and differences in TCR yield between samples came mainly from small differences in library volumes within the pool. Alopecia areata with under or over 50% scalp involvement, alopecia totalis and alopecia universalis were represented in the patient cohort, which was mostly female. Patients additionally received weekly therapeutic DPC doses to the scalp throughout the roughly 25-week study period. Blood samples were taken from patients before sensitization (week 0) and then at 2, 6 and about 24 weeks after DPC sensitization. Patch tests used Finn chambers with 0.01% DPC on the upper back, scored after 6 days by International Contact Dermatitis Research Group standards.

Here is what the overall study found, with its caveats: The number of PT1 expanded TCRs positively correlated with patch test score, significant at thresholds 8, 16 and 32 but not 4. DPC sensitization did not change the number of TCRs with a frequency above 1 in 1000, and there was no evidence of changes in global repertoire structure. Compared with pre-sensitization or healthy control sets, expanded TCRs formed significantly more large CDR3 similarity clusters, which is consistent with antigen-driven responses. After repeated subsampling, changes were observed in the strength of the expansion versus patch-test correlation and in the threshold at which the correlation became significant. Because all patients had alopecia, a presumed autoimmune disease, the immune response of the patients might differ from that of healthy individuals.

CDR1 SGHTA and CDR2 FQGNSA are derived from the germline V gene. The CDR3 numbers 18 residues from cysteine through phenylalanine. This entry keeps only the CDR3 DNA: 54 bases, framed from base 1. The germline V end is reduced by 5 bases and the J end by 5 bases; junction bases left unmatched: 17. The sample's time point label, decoded: patch test 2, 6 weeks after DPC sensitization. Interpreted using the paper, the treatment or condition label stands for: therapeutic diphenylcyclopropenone sensitization with weekly scalp DPC. At each patch-test visit, blood was drawn before the patch test was applied. Eligible patients were aged 18 to 70, diagnosed with alopecia, deemed suitable for DPC therapy, and excluded if pregnant. Total RNA was extracted from unfractionated whole blood collected in Tempus Blood RNA tubes.

In this chain, TRBV7-2 is recombined with TRBJ2-5, and 10 bases in between align with TRBD1. The sequence was obtained from a man aged 40-49 years with alopecia areata. Some clones in this sample may be carry-over from other donors' samples. Sequences were derived from whole blood, sampled in connection with sensitization to the hapten diphenylcyclopropenone (DPC). Read as DNA, the sequence is TGTGCCAGCAGCCTCTCCTCCGGGACAGGGGCGGGGACGGAGACCCAGTACTTC. Translated, this is CASSLSSGTGAGTETQYF.